This is a list of T cell receptor beta chains from one sample in a study of T cells in Graves' hyperthyroidism and ophthalmopathy. Using its own MiXCR run on the multiplex PCR reads, TCRdb lists one record per CDR3 protein. The sample records hundreds of thousands of distinct CDR3 sequences, around 15% being singletons. The sample taken for sequencing was blood. All receptors derive from a woman in her 30s with Graves' hyperthyroidism. CDR3s include the opening cysteine and the closing phenylalanine or tryptophan. Fields, in order: D gene, clone size, J gene, V gene, CDR3 DNA, CDR3 protein. D genes are given only for firm matches. A row's size may be missing; if present it is once, few, many or a size class.

.,.,TRBJ2-5,TRBV27,TGTGCCAGCAGTTTAGTGGGACCGGAGTACCAAGAGACCCAGTACTTC,CASSLVGPEYQETQYF
.,many,TRBJ1-1,TRBV12-3/TRBV12-4,TGTGCCAGCAGCTACCGGGACACGGCTAAGAACACTGAAGCTTTCTTT,CASSYRDTAKNTEAFF
.,many,TRBJ2-1,TRBV3-1,TGTGCCAGCAGCCAATGGACTTCCTACAATGAGCAGTTCTTC,CASSQWTSYNEQFF
.,many,TRBJ2-1,TRBV20-1,TGCAGTGCTAGCACGGGAAGAGGAAGTGAGCAGTTCTTC,CSASTGRGSEQFF
.,many,TRBJ1-1,TRBV27,TGTGCCAGCAGTTTAATTGGACGGAGTAATGAAGCTTTCTTT,CASSLIGRSNEAFF
TRBD1,.,TRBJ2-5,TRBV14,TGTGCCAGCAGCCTATTTCCGGGACAGATATCCTCAGAGACCCAGTACTTC,CASSLFPGQISSETQYF
.,many,TRBJ2-5,TRBV7-2,TGTGCCAGCAGCCCCGGGGGACAACAAGAGACCCAGTACTTC,CASSPGGQQETQYF
TRBD1,.,TRBJ2-2,TRBV30,TGTGCCTGGAGTACAGGGGTGACCGGGGAGCTGTTTTTT,CAWSTGVTGELFF
.,many,TRBJ2-7,TRBV28,TGTGCCAGCAGTTTGACGGGTACGGCAGGGCATCCCTACGAGCAGTACTTC,CASSLTGTAGHPYEQYF
TRBD2,few,TRBJ2-2,TRBV6-2/TRBV6-3,TGTGCCAGCAGTTACTTGCGGGGGATGAACACCGGGGAGCTGTTTTTT,CASSYLRGMNTGELFF
.,.,TRBJ2-3,TRBV7-4,TGTGCCAGCAGCTCGCGTTCCACTAGCACAGATACGCAGTATTTT,CASSSRSTSTDTQYF
.,.,TRBJ1-1,TRBV19,TGTGCCAGTAGAAGTCTGGGCCCCGAAGCTTTCTTT,CASRSLGPEAFF
.,.,TRBJ2-3,TRBV10-1,TGCGCCAGCAGTGAGTCGCTGGGACACAACTCCACAGATACGCAGTATTTT,CASSESLGHNSTDTQYF
TRBD2,many,TRBJ2-3,TRBV3-1,TGTGCCAGCAGCCATCCCGGACTAGCGGGAGGGCTGGATACGCAGTATTTT,CASSHPGLAGGLDTQYF
.,.,TRBJ2-5,TRBV7-2,TGTGCCAGCAGCAAAACTCGGGCAGGGGAAGAGACCCAGTACTTC,CASSKTRAGEETQYF
.,many,TRBJ2-2,TRBV10-1,TGCGCCAGCAGAGAGGGACTCGAAACCGGGGAGCTGTTTTTT,CASREGLETGELFF
.,many,TRBJ2-3,TRBV2,TGTGCCAGCAGTAGGGCAGGCGTCACAGATACGCAGTATTTT,CASSRAGVTDTQYF
.,once,TRBJ1-4,TRBV6-9,TGCGCCAGCAGTGAGGCGGGTTTTTTTGAGGAGCATGAAAAACTGTTTTTT,CASSEAGFFEEHEKLFF
TRBD1,many,TRBJ2-5,TRBV27,TGTGCCAGCAGCCTAGGACAGGGACAAAGAGAGACCCAGTACTTC,CASSLGQGQRETQYF
.,.,TRBJ2-3,TRBV9,TGTGCCAGCAGCGTATCGGCTGACACCATTACGCAGTATTTT,CASSVSADTITQYF
.,.,TRBJ2-1,TRBV5-1,TGCGCCAGCAGGTCCTCGGTTAACAATGAGCAGTTCTTC,CASRSSVNNEQFF
TRBD2,few,TRBJ2-1,TRBV19,TGTGCCAGTAGTGGACGGACTAGCGGGAGGTCCTACAATGAGCAGTTCTTC,CASSGRTSGRSYNEQFF
TRBD2,.,TRBJ2-2,TRBV7-2,TGTGCCAGCAGCTTACTAACGGGACTAGCGATCACCGGGGAGCTGTTTTTT,CASSLLTGLAITGELFF
.,few,TRBJ1-1,TRBV19,TGTGCCAGTAGTGTCCATCGGATGAACACTGAAGCTTTCTTT,CASSVHRMNTEAFF
TRBD1,many,TRBJ1-5,TRBV6-1,TGTGCCAGCAGTTATTCCGGACAGGGAAGCAATCAGCCCCAGCATTTT,CASSYSGQGSNQPQHF
.,.,TRBJ1-5,TRBV19,TGTGCCTCCGGATGGAATCAGCCCCAGCATTTT,CASGWNQPQHF
TRBD1,.,TRBJ2-1,TRBV2,TGTGCCAGCAGTGTCGGGACAGCGGATGGGTTCTTC,CASSVGTADGFF
.,many,TRBJ1-4,TRBV7-9,TGTGCCAGCAGCTCTCACATAGAAGAAAAACTGTTTTTT,CASSSHIEEKLFF
.,.,TRBJ1-1,TRBV7-2,TGTGCCAGCAGCTTAGGTGCGGGGCTAATGAACACTGAAGCTTTCTTT,CASSLGAGLMNTEAFF
.,many,TRBJ2-5,TRBV6-6,TGTGCCAGCAGTTACGGTGCCTCCCACCAAGAGACCCAGTACTTC,CASSYGASHQETQYF
.,.,TRBJ2-4,TRBV18,TGTGCCAGCTCAACGGGCATAGAAAAAAACATTCAGTACTTC,CASSTGIEKNIQYF
.,many,TRBJ2-3,TRBV2,TGTGCCAGCAGTGCGGCTAGCTTCAGGACAGATACGCAGTATTTT,CASSAASFRTDTQYF
.,.,TRBJ1-5,TRBV12-3/TRBV12-4,TGTGCCAGCAGTTTGTTTCTGGGGGGCGAGAGTCAGCCCCAGCATTTT,CASSLFLGGESQPQHF
.,.,TRBJ1-4,TRBV16,TGTGCCAGCACCTGGTCCATTGAAAAACTGTTTTTT,CASTWSIEKLFF
.,.,TRBJ1-5,TRBV5-1,TGCGCCAGCAGCTTGACAGGCTACTATCAGCCCCAGCATTTT,CASSLTGYYQPQHF
.,.,TRBJ2-1,TRBV5-1,TGCGCCAGCAGCTTGGAACCACAGGGGAGGCACAATGAGCAGTTCTTC,CASSLEPQGRHNEQFF
.,few,TRBJ1-5,TRBV28,TGTGCCAGCAGTTTGGTACAGATCAATCAGCCCCAGCATTTT,CASSLVQINQPQHF
TRBD1,.,TRBJ1-2,TRBV19,TGTGCCAGTAGTAACTACAGACAGGGGGCAAGTGGCTACACCTTC,CASSNYRQGASGYTF
TRBD2,.,TRBJ2-7,TRBV4-1,TGCGCCAGCAGCCATAACCCGACTAGCGGAGACTACGAGCAGTACTTC,CASSHNPTSGDYEQYF
.,.,TRBJ1-4,TRBV4-1,TGCGCCAGCAGCCCTATGGCCCCGCGCCCAAATGAAAAACTGTTTTTT,CASSPMAPRPNEKLFF
TRBD1,.,TRBJ2-6,TRBV28,TGTGCCAGCAGTTATGGGGACAGTAGCTCTGGGGCCAACGTCCTGACTTTC,CASSYGDSSSGANVLTF
.,many,TRBJ1-1,TRBV29-1,TGCAGCGTTGATCTGGGGTCCACTGAAGCTTTCTTT,CSVDLGSTEAFF
.,.,TRBJ2-1,TRBV9,TGTGCCAGCAGCGTAGACTCCTACACGGGCAATGAGCAGTTCTTC,CASSVDSYTGNEQFF
TRBD1,many,TRBJ1-1,TRBV28,TGTGCCAGCAGCCAAACAGGGGTTGTGACTGAAGCTTTCTTT,CASSQTGVVTEAFF
TRBD2,.,TRBJ2-1,TRBV7-9,TGTGCCAGCACCTCCCGACCGGGACTAGCGGCGAAGAACAATGAGCAGTTCTTC,CASTSRPGLAAKNNEQFF
TRBD2,.,TRBJ2-7,TRBV20-1,TGCAGTGCTAGAGGTCAGGGACTAGCGGAGTCCTACGAGCAGTACTTC,CSARGQGLAESYEQYF
TRBD1,many,TRBJ2-3,TRBV20-1,TGCAGTGCTAGAGATCCTTTAAAGTGGGGACAGGGGAGCACAGATACGCAGTATTTT,CSARDPLKWGQGSTDTQYF
TRBD1,.,TRBJ2-1,TRBV7-3,TGTGCCAGCCAGAGACAGGGGGCGAGAAATGAGCAGTTCTTC,CASQRQGARNEQFF
.,.,TRBJ2-3,TRBV6-1,TGTGCCAGCGGGGGTCGGGAAGGGGAAAAGACGCAGTATTTT,CASGGREGEKTQYF
.,.,TRBJ2-1,TRBV19,TGTGCCAGTAGTATAGGCGAAGGGGGCTACAATGAGCAGTTCTTC,CASSIGEGGYNEQFF
.,many,TRBJ1-2,TRBV5-1,TGCGCCAGCAGCGTCGGGGAGGGCCGCTATGGCTACACCTTC,CASSVGEGRYGYTF
.,.,TRBJ2-1,TRBV7-2,TGTGCCAGCGCCAAGAGGGGGGCTCTCGGTGAGCAGTTCTTC,CASAKRGALGEQFF
.,.,TRBJ1-1,TRBV9,TGTGCCAGCAGCCCAGTGGGGGGCCGGAGCACTGAAGCTTTCTTT,CASSPVGGRSTEAFF
.,many,TRBJ1-5,TRBV28,TGTGCCAGCAGTTATCCGTATAGCAATCAGCCCCAGCATTTT,CASSYPYSNQPQHF
TRBD1,few,TRBJ2-3,TRBV18,TGTGCCAGCTCATGGACAGGGTTCGAAGATACGCAGTATTTT,CASSWTGFEDTQYF
.,few,TRBJ2-3,TRBV6-5,TGTGCCAGCAGTTACTCGGACAAATTCACAGATACGCAGTATTTT,CASSYSDKFTDTQYF
.,.,TRBJ2-7,TRBV20-1,TGCACCATCGCCCAGAGCTCCTACGAGCAGTACTTC,CTIAQSSYEQYF